The rows below give T cell receptor beta chains drawn from one sample of a study of T-cell reconstitution after alpha-beta-depleted transplantation in children. Via MiXCR, TCRdb re-called the PCR reads, giving one row per CDR3 protein. This repertoire shows a few hundred thousand distinct CDR3 sequences, about a tenth found once; its top ten account for over 4.5%. The input for sequencing was PBMCs from the stem cell graft donor, taken from the stem cell graft. Source of these receptors: a human donor who donated a stem cell graft to a child with acute myeloid leukemia. CDR3s include the opening cysteine and the closing phenylalanine or tryptophan. D genes are given only for firm matches. For some rows the clone size is stated as once, few or many, or as a class when expanded; others skip it.

.	TRBV5-1	TRBJ1-5	.	TGCGCCAGCAGCTTGAGTCCGACTGGCGGACAGCCCCAGCATTTT	CASSLSPTGGQPQHF
few	TRBV7-2	TRBJ2-5	TRBD2	TGTGCCAGCAGCTTCGGCGGGGGGGGCGGTGAGACCCAGTACTTC	CASSFGGGGGETQYF
.	TRBV6-5	TRBJ2-3	TRBD2	TGTGCCAGCAGTTACTCCTCACTAGCGGGGGGGCCGTCAGATACGCAGTATTTT	CASSYSSLAGGPSDTQYF
.	TRBV5-5	TRBJ2-7	.	TGTGCCAGCAGCCCTCCCACGGACTCCTCCTACGAGCAGTACTTC	CASSPPTDSSYEQYF
.	TRBV7-6	TRBJ2-1	TRBD2	TGTGCCAGCAGCTTGAGGGGAGCGGGGGAAAGCTCCTACAATGAGCAGTTCTTC	CASSLRGAGESSYNEQFF
many	TRBV9	TRBJ2-3	.	TGTGCCAGCAGCGTAGAAGCAGATACGCAGTATTTT	CASSVEADTQYF
few	TRBV3-1	TRBJ2-1	.	TGTGCCAGCAGCCAAGAGGGGGTCGAGGCTTCCTACAATGAGCAGTTCTTC	CASSQEGVEASYNEQFF
few	TRBV9	TRBJ1-2	TRBD1	TGTGCCAGCAGCCAGGGACAGGACCCCTATGGCTACACCTTC	CASSQGQDPYGYTF
.	TRBV20-1	TRBJ2-7	.	TGCAGTGCTACATTTTCGCCATCCGCTTCCTACGAGCAGTACTTC	CSATFSPSASYEQYF
.	TRBV12-3/TRBV12-4	TRBJ2-3	.	TGTACCAGCAGTTTCCCACCGGGGGATACGCAGTATTTT	CTSSFPPGDTQYF
few	TRBV12-3/TRBV12-4	TRBJ1-2	.	TGTGCCAGCAGTCCCCTAGGGGCAGGACGGAGTGGCTACACCTTC	CASSPLGAGRSGYTF
many	TRBV20-1	TRBJ1-1	.	TGCAGTGCATCACAGGACACTGAAGCTTTCTTT	CSASQDTEAFF
many	TRBV12-3/TRBV12-4	TRBJ2-3	.	TGTGCCAGCAGTTTGGTCGGGCCCACAGATACGCAGTATTTT	CASSLVGPTDTQYF
few	TRBV9	TRBJ2-2	.	TGTGCCAGCAGCGTAGCTACTTACGGGGAGCTGTTTTTT	CASSVATYGELFF
.	TRBV5-1	TRBJ1-1	TRBD1	TGCGCCAGCACCACGGGGGAGACAGGGTGGGACACTGAAGCTTTCTTT	CASTTGETGWDTEAFF
few	TRBV20-1	TRBJ1-2	.	TGCAGTGCTAGAGAGGCGGGGGTTGTAGGCTATGGCTACACCTTC	CSAREAGVVGYGYTF
few	TRBV6-5	TRBJ2-3	TRBD1	TGTGCCAGCAGTTACGGAACCTGGGACAGAGGCACAGATACGCAGTATTTT	CASSYGTWDRGTDTQYF
.	TRBV27	TRBJ2-1	.	TGTGCCAGCAGACCGTCGACAACGTCGAATTGGGATGAGCAGTTCTTC	CASRPSTTSNWDEQFF
many	TRBV20-1	TRBJ2-1	.	TGCAGTGCTAGGATTAGCGGGGGACAGGGCTCCTACAATGAGCAGTTCTTC	CSARISGGQGSYNEQFF
few	TRBV14	TRBJ2-1	TRBD1	TGTGCCAGCAGCTATTGGACAGGCAATGAGCAGTTCTTC	CASSYWTGNEQFF
.	TRBV5-1	TRBJ2-2	.	TGCGCCAGCAGCGCGGTAGTCGGATCGAACACCGGGGAGCTGTTTTTT	CASSAVVGSNTGELFF
many	TRBV12-3/TRBV12-4	TRBJ1-3	.	TGTGCCAGCAGTTCTGGGCTTGGAAACACCATATATTTT	CASSSGLGNTIYF
.	TRBV7-2	TRBJ2-5	TRBD2	TGTGCCAGCAGCTGGAAGCGGGAGAGCCAAGAGACCCAGTACTTC	CASSWKRESQETQYF
many	TRBV6-5	TRBJ2-7	.	TGTGCCAGCAGTTATGGGCAGAACTCCTACGAGCAGTACTTC	CASSYGQNSYEQYF
many	TRBV29-1	TRBJ2-1	.	TGCAGCGTTGAACGACAGGGAGGGAATGAGCAGTTCTTC	CSVERQGGNEQFF
.	TRBV11-2	TRBJ2-7	TRBD2	TGTGCCAGCAGCTTAGAAGCGGGAGGGGCCTACGAGCAGTACTTC	CASSLEAGGAYEQYF
.	TRBV18	TRBJ2-1	.	TGTGCCAGCTCACCGGACAGATCCTACAATGAGCAGTTCTTC	CASSPDRSYNEQFF
few	TRBV5-1	TRBJ2-2	.	TGCGCCAGCAGCTCCGCTACTAGTTCCGGGGAGCTGTTTTTT	CASSSATSSGELFF
many	TRBV5-1	TRBJ2-3	TRBD1	TGCGCCAGCCTGACCGGGACAGGGTCAGATACGCAGTATTTT	CASLTGTGSDTQYF
many	TRBV10-3	TRBJ2-1	TRBD2	TGTGCCATCAGTGAGCATGGACTAGGAGGGAACAATGAGCAGTTCTTC	CAISEHGLGGNNEQFF
medium-sized	TRBV5-6	TRBJ2-3	.	TGTGCCAGCACGGGCTACACTGGGGATACGCAGTATTTT	CASTGYTGDTQYF
.	TRBV7-9	TRBJ2-6	.	TGTGCCAGCAGCTTAGGGGGAGCCTCTGGGGCCAACGTCCTGACTTTC	CASSLGGASGANVLTF
many	TRBV12-3/TRBV12-4	TRBJ2-5	.	TGTGCCAGCAGTTTGGGGGGGGCCCAAGAGACCCAGTACTTC	CASSLGGAQETQYF
.	TRBV12-3/TRBV12-4	TRBJ2-7	.	TGTGCCAGCAGTTTAGCCTCCGGAGGGATCGACGAGCAGTACTTC	CASSLASGGIDEQYF
few	TRBV29-1	TRBJ1-6	TRBD1	TGCAGCGTCAGACAGGGATCCAATTCACCCCTCCACTTT	CSVRQGSNSPLHF
few	TRBV6-1	TRBJ2-7	.	TGTGCCAGCAGTAATACCGGGACTCGATACGAGCAGTACTTC	CASSNTGTRYEQYF
few	TRBV10-3	TRBJ2-2	TRBD1	TGTGCCACCAACCCGGGACAGGGATACGGGGAGCTGTTTTTT	CATNPGQGYGELFF